This TCR beta chain was documented in a study of shared clonotypes between healthy human individuals. The assay used deep level. Libraries were prepared by immunoSEQ multiplex PCR; TCRdb keeps only in-frame clonotypes and omits some of them. Counted here are about 820,000 clones, 85% to 95% occurring once; the ten biggest clones make up approximately 25%. The naive CD8 subset, CD45RO-negative cells positively selected for CCR7, excluded terminally differentiated effector memory CD45RA+ cells. There were no recent acute infections or vaccinations among the donors, who were healthy HIV-negative adults. V lost 2 bases, J lost 4 bases, and 20 bases lay in between. Germline values: CDR1 MNHNS, CDR2 SASEGT. The CDR3 is 17 amino acids.

Sequencing was performed on naive CD8+ T cells sorted from blood. The J gene is TRBJ1-2, the V gene TRBV6-1; D is ambiguous. The source of this sequence is a young man in good health. CDR3 sequence reads: CASSESVSVYLSYGYTF. In DNA, the CDR3 is TGTGCCAGCAGTGAATCCGTATCGGTTTATCTATCCTATGGCTACACCTTC.